One sample yielded the 30 T cell receptor beta chains listed below, sequenced in a study of cytomegalovirus exposure and HLA in healthy donors. 13 Jbeta primers and 60 Vbeta primers were used for the PCR. Here immunoSEQ multiplex PCR was the method, and the copy in TCRdb shows in-frame clones only, minus some. The sample includes some 39,000 clones. Sequenced sample: PBMCs. All receptors come from a male donor in good health and CMV-seronegative.

V is TRBV21-1 and J is TRBJ2-7; whether TRBD2, the table's D call, matches the DNA was not checked. TRBV21-1 constitutes a pseudogene. The CDR3 contains 18 residues. The CDR3 region is CASSNPAGTAWEVYEQYF. The CDR3 coding sequence is TGTGCCAGCAGCAATCCGGCCGGGACTGCGTGGGAGGTCTACGAGCAGTACTTC.

This rearrangement joins TRBV19 to TRBJ2-1, with a possible D match to TRBD2 (8 bases). Trimming cost V 5 bases and J 9 bases, with 17 bases left between them. Germline values: CDR1 LNHDA, CDR2 SQIVND (reference sequence). CDR3 length: 14 residues. Here the CDR3 DNA reads TGTGCCAGTAGTTTAGCGGGACAGACGGGTGAGCAGTTCTTC. Its translation is CASSLAGQTGEQFF.

V usage is TRBV18 and J usage is TRBJ2-7, with 7 bases fitting TRBD1. This CDR3 spans 12 amino acids. The V segment lost 6 bases and the J segment 4 bases; nucleotides outside the gene matches: 3. Germline assignment: CDR1 KGHSH and CDR2 LQKENI. CDR3 residues: CASSSQGYEQYF. CDR3 nucleotides: TGTGCCAGCTCGTCACAGGGGTACGAGCAGTACTTC.

CDR3 region: CASSTERGRREPQHF. The DNA of the CDR3 is TGTGCCAGCAGCACAGAAAGGGGTCGGAGGGAGCCCCAGCATTTT. J is TRBJ1-5 and V is TRBV7-9; D possibly corresponds to TRBD1 (5 bases). Trimming took 5 bases from V and 8 from J, leaving 19 bases between them. This CDR3 has 15 amino acids. The V gene's germline CDR1 is SEHNR and CDR2 FQNEAQ (reference sequence).

About this clone itself: Given the absence of the conserved phenylalanine or tryptophan at the CDR3 end, a read error is likely. The DNA is left out, because the CDR3 cannot be placed on it with certainty; the CDR3 is given as TCRdb lists it. The V and J genes are TRBV12-2 and TRBJ2-7; TRBD2 is the table's D call, not checked against the DNA. TRBV12-2 has pseudogene status. Both ends counted, the CDR3 spans 10 residues. This chain's CDR3 is CASRLHLVGL.

J is TRBJ1-1 and V is TRBV5-1; D call uncertain. CDR1 is SGHRS, CDR2 YFSETQ, per germline. V shed 1 base and J shed 1 base, with 8 bases lying between them. The CDR3 spans 14 residues. In nucleotides, the CDR3 is TGCGCCAGCAGCTTGCTTCCGGGGAACACTGAAGCTTTCTTT. Translating it yields CASSLLPGNTEAFF.

V gene TRBV4-1 combines with J gene TRBJ2-5; D unresolved. The closer fit of TRBJ2-7 to the DNA end suggests the J call may be wrong. This CDR3 has 15 residues. Per germline, CDR1 MGHRA and CDR2 YSYEKL. CDR3 sequence: CASSQDWSPTYEQYF. The CDR3 region has the DNA TGCGCCAGCAGCCAAGACTGGAGCCCAACCTACGAGCAGTACTTC.

This CDR3 is CAWSSGQGDNQPQHF. Written as DNA, the CDR3 is TGTGCCTGGAGTTCCGGACAGGGTGACAATCAGCCCCAGCATTTT. This chain uses TRBV30 with TRBJ1-5, with TRBD1 identical over 8 bases. Germline V gene sequence: CDR1 GTSNPN, CDR2 SVGIG (reference sequence). The CDR3 runs to 15 residues. Trimming took 2 bases from V and 3 from J; bases not matched to a gene: 6. Based on the CDR3 plus reference TRBV30 and TRBJ1-5, the full variable domain is SQTIHQWPATLVQPVGSPLSLECTVEGTSNPNLYWYRQAAGRGLQLLFYSVGIGQISSEVPQNLSASRPQDRQFILSSKKLLLSDSGFYLCAWSSGQGDNQPQHFGDGTRLSIL.

The chain carries TRBV15 and TRBJ2-5, with a tentative D call TRBD1 (5 bases). In germline, CDR1 is LNHNV, CDR2 YYDKDF (reference sequence). The V gene lost 0 bases and the J gene lost 5 bases, with 13 bases spanning the gap. CDR3 length equals 15 residues. CDR3 sequence reads: CATSRDKGPVETQYF. CDR3 in DNA: TGTGCCACCAGCAGAGATAAGGGGCCCGTGGAGACCCAGTACTTC.

The chain employs TRBV18 and TRBJ1-6, with D perhaps matching TRBD1 (6 bases). V gave up 1 base and J gave up 6 bases, with 13 bases separating them. The germline gives CDR1 KGHSH, CDR2 LQKENI. The CDR3 runs to 16 residues. DNA for the CDR3: TGTGCCAGCTCACCACTTCCAGGGGACCGTAATTCACCCCTCCACTTT. It is translated as CASSPLPGDRNSPLHF.

The V and J genes are TRBV14 and TRBJ1-4, with 7 nucleotides matching TRBD1. The CDR3 sequence is 16 residues long. The germline V gene encodes CDR1 SGHDN and CDR2 FVKESK. V shed 0 bases and J 5 bases; nucleotides not matched to a gene: 6. CDR3: CASSQEWDSPNEKLFF. The CDR3 nucleotides read TGTGCCAGCAGCCAAGAGTGGGACAGCCCAAATGAAAAACTGTTTTTT.

The rearrangement links TRBV11-3 to TRBJ1-1; TRBD1 is a possible D gene (6 bases). With 4 bases removed from V and 1 base from J, the gap between germline ends came to 7 bases. The CDR3 loop spans 13 amino acids. Germline V CDR1 and CDR2: SGHNT, YENEEA. CDR3 sequence reads: CASSSRGNTEAFF. CDR3 sequence (DNA): TGTGCCAGCAGCTCCAGGGGGAACACTGAAGCTTTCTTT.

The chain joins TRBV6-4 to TRBJ2-3, with TRBD1 matching over 7 bases. This CDR3 comprises 14 residues. V was clipped by 5 bases and J by 3 bases; unmatched bases: 5. Germline V gene data show CDR1 as MRHNA and CDR2 as SNTAGT. The CDR3 nucleotides read TGTGCCAGCAGTAACAGGGGAAGAACAGATACGCAGTATTTT. Its translation is CASSNRGRTDTQYF.

The chain uses TRBV19 and TRBJ2-1, with 12 positions matching TRBD2. The CDR3 covers 17 residues. V lost 3 bases, J lost 2 bases, and 5 bases stayed unmatched. The germline V gene encodes CDR1 LNHDA and CDR2 SQIVND (reference sequence). The CDR3 loop reads CASSMTLAGGPYNEQFF. The DNA of the CDR3 is TGTGCCAGTAGTATGACCCTAGCGGGGGGGCCCTACAATGAGCAGTTCTTC.

This chain links TRBV5-4 with TRBJ2-6, with no clear D. The V end was cut by 3 bases, the J end by 4 bases, with 11 bases between. CDR3 length: 15 amino acids. Germline values: CDR1 SGHNT, CDR2 YYREEE (reference sequence). Here the CDR3 reads CASSSLLAGANVLTF. The DNA of the CDR3 is TGTGCCAGCAGCTCATTGCTGGCAGGGGCCAACGTCCTGACTTTC.

The V gene is TRBV2, the J gene TRBJ1-6; 10 bases line up with TRBD1. V shed 6 bases and J 6 bases; nucleotides not matched to a gene: 5. From germline, CDR1 is SNHLY and CDR2 FYNNEI. The CDR3 runs to 15 residues. CDR3 loop: CASRGRDRGNSPLHF. As DNA, the CDR3 is TGTGCCAGCAGGGGGCGGGACAGGGGTAATTCACCCCTCCACTTT.

The chain is built from TRBV7-7 and TRBJ1-5; D might be TRBD1 (6 bases). The CDR3 length is 16 residues. Germline CDR1 is SSHAT and CDR2 is FNYEAQ (reference sequence). The V end was cut by 5 bases, the J end by 6 bases, with 20 bases between. CDR3 sequence (DNA): TGTGCCAGCAGCCCTTATACAGGGTACGTAGGTCAGCCCCAGCATTTT. Translation: CASSPYTGYVGQPQHF.

The chain is built from TRBV29-1 and TRBJ1-1; a weak D match, TRBD1 (6 bases). The CDR3 totals 14 residues. The germline CDR1 and CDR2 sequences are SQVTM and ANQGSEA. Trimming took 1 base from V and 1 from J, leaving 10 bases between them. The CDR3 is CSVEVSGANTEAFF. The DNA of the CDR3 is TGCAGCGTTGAAGTTTCAGGGGCGAACACTGAAGCTTTCTTT.

The chain is built from TRBV18 and TRBJ2-1; 9 nucleotides align to TRBD1. With 2 bases clipped from V and 7 bases from J, the junction kept 15 bases outside the gene matches. Per germline, CDR1 KGHSH and CDR2 LQKENI. The CDR3 is made up of 18 amino acids. The DNA for the CDR3 is TGTGCCAGCTCACCAGCTCCGGAGGGACAGGGTCGACTGAATGAGCAGTTCTTC. Protein: CASSPAPEGQGRLNEQFF.

This chain joins TRBV5-1 and TRBJ1-1, with 7 bases identical to TRBD1. J lost 1 base, V lost 2 bases, and 2 bases had no gene match. Germline CDR1 SGHRS, CDR2 YFSETQ. This CDR3 spans 14 amino acids. The CDR3 region is CASSLWTGNTEAFF. Written as DNA, the CDR3 is TGCGCCAGCAGCTTATGGACAGGGAACACTGAAGCTTTCTTT.

V is TRBV5-6 and J is TRBJ1-4; 7 nucleotides align to TRBD1. Germline V gene lookup returns CDR1 SGHDT and CDR2 YYEEEE. This CDR3 contains 14 residues. V gave up 4 bases and J gave up 7 bases; unmatched junction bases: 7. The CDR3 spells CASSQDRAGEKLFF. As DNA, the CDR3 is TGTGCCAGCAGCCAAGACAGGGCGGGTGAAAAACTGTTTTTT. Variable domain in full (rest from reference TRBV5-6 and TRBJ1-4): DAGVTQSPTHLIKTRGQQVTLRCSPKSGHDTVSWYQQALGQGPQFIFQYYEEEERQRGNFPDRFSGHQFPNYSSELNVNALLLGDSALYLCASSQDRAGEKLFFGSGTQLSVL.

This rearrangement joins TRBV9 to TRBJ2-1; 10 nucleotides agree with TRBD2. Germline V lookup: CDR1 SGDLS, CDR2 YYNGEE. J gave up 12 bases and V 0 bases, and 9 bases lay outside the gene matches. The CDR3 contains 15 residues. The CDR3 DNA is TGTGCCAGCAGCGTAGACAGCGGGGGGGTCTTCACGCAGTTCTTC. Protein product: CASSVDSGGVFTQFF.

The chain links TRBV9 to TRBJ2-1; D might be TRBD1 (5 bases). V lost 0 bases and J 4 bases, leaving 11 bases between the germline ends. From germline, CDR1 is SGDLS and CDR2 YYNGEE. This CDR3 contains 15 residues. CDR3 region: CASSVGGARYNEQFF. DNA of the CDR3: TGTGCCAGCAGCGTAGGTGGGGCGCGATACAATGAGCAGTTCTTC.

The chain is built from TRBV5-1 and TRBJ2-1, with 8 nucleotides matching TRBD2. The CDR3 contains 17 residues. The germline gives CDR1 SGHRS, CDR2 YFSETQ. J lost 0 bases, V lost 0 bases, and 5 bases had no gene match. CDR3 bases: TGCGCCAGCAGCTTGGCCCCGGGGACTAGCTCCTACAATGAGCAGTTCTTC. This translates into CASSLAPGTSSYNEQFF.

With regard to this clone: The junction departs from the called germline gene at one end, perhaps through a read error. V is TRBV10-3 and J is TRBJ1-3, with 10 bases aligning to TRBD1. Germline V lookup: CDR1 ENHRY, CDR2 SYGVKD. The CDR3 has 13 amino acids. The CDR3 DNA reads TGTGCCGCCACTACCCCCGGGACAGGGGAGCGAAATTTT. Protein sequence: CAATTPGTGERNF.

The genes are TRBV4-1 and TRBJ1-5, with D hard to call. The CDR3 runs 13 residues. V gave up 3 bases and J gave up 4 bases, with 7 bases separating them. Germline CDR1 and CDR2: MGHRA and YSYEKL. CDR3 region: CASSHQLNQPQHF. DNA of the CDR3: TGCGCCAGCAGCCATCAATTGAATCAGCCCCAGCATTTT.

The chain has TRBV5-1 and TRBJ2-7, with D perhaps matching TRBD1 (6 bases). From germline, CDR1 is SGHRS and CDR2 YFSETQ. Trimming shortened V by 0 bases and J by 4 bases, and 11 bases separated the two germline ends. There are 14 residues in the CDR3. The DNA for the CDR3 is TGCGCCAGCAGCTTGGTAGGACAGATTTACGAGCAGTACTTC. It specifies CASSLVGQIYEQYF.

CDR3 nucleotides: TGTGCCATCAGTGAGTCAGAGGGATCTGGGGCCAACGTCCTGACTTTC. This translates into CAISESEGSGANVLTF. The rearrangement links TRBV10-3 to TRBJ2-6; a weak D match, TRBD2 (5 bases). The V gene's germline CDR1 is ENHRY and CDR2 SYGVKD. Trimming pared 0 bases from V and 1 base from J, leaving 7 bases between. The CDR3 contains 16 residues.

The V and J genes are TRBV7-9 and TRBJ1-5; D gene unclear. CDR3 length: 14 residues. The V end lost 5 bases, the J end lost 4 bases, and 12 bases lay between the germline ends. Germline CDR1 is SEHNR and CDR2 is FQNEAQ (reference sequence). CDR3 sequence (DNA): TGTGCCAGCAGCCCAGCGGAGCTTAATCAGCCCCAGCATTTT. It translates to CASSPAELNQPQHF. The full variable domain, rest sourced from reference TRBV7-9 and TRBJ1-5, is DTGVSQNPRHKITKRGQNVTFRCDPISEHNRLYWYRQTLGQGPEFLTYFQNEAQLEKSRLLSDRFSAERPKGSFSTLEIQRTEQGDSAMYLCASSPAELNQPQHFGDGTRLSIL.

The CDR3 loop reads CASSPPIRGMAKNIQYF. The CDR3, as DNA: TGTGCCAGCTCACCACCTATAAGGGGGATGGCCAAAAACATTCAGTACTTC. This rearrangement joins TRBV18 to TRBJ2-4; tentative D call: TRBD1 (6 bases). Trimming left V 0 bases short and J 1 base short, with 13 bases between. In germline, CDR1 is KGHSH, CDR2 LQKENI. This CDR3 is 17 amino acids long.